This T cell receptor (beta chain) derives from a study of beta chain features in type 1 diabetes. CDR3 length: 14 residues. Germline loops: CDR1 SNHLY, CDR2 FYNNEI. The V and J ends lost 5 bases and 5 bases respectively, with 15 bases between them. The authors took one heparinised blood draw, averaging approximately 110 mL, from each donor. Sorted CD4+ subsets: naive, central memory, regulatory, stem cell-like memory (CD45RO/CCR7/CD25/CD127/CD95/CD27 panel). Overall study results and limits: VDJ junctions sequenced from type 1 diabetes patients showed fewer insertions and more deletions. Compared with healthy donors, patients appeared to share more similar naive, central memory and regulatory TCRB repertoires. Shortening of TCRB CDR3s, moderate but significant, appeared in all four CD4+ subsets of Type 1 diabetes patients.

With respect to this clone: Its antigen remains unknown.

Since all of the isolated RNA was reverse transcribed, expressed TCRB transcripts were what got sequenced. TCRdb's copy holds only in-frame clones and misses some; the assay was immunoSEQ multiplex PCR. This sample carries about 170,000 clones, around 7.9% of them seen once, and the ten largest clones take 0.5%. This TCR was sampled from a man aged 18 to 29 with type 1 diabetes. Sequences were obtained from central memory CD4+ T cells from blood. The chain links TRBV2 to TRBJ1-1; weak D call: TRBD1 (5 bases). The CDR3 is CASSYTQGRTEAFF. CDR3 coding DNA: TGTGCCAGCAGTTACACCCAGGGAAGGACTGAAGCTTTCTTT.